Following are 4 T cell receptor beta chains from one sample sequenced in a study of shared clonotypes between healthy human individuals. TCRdb's copy holds only in-frame clones and misses some; the assay was immunoSEQ multiplex PCR. The sample gives 1,100,000 or so clones, approximately 78% of which show up once; approximately 0.56% is in the top ten. The sequenced sample consisted of memory CD4+ T cells from PBMCs. Subset denoted: CD45RA-negative fraction. Every receptor here comes from a man in his late teens or twenties in good health. Some clones in this sample may be carry-over from other donors' samples.

The chain is built from TRBV7-9 and TRBJ2-2; 7 nucleotides line up with TRBD1. After removal of 7 bases from V and 5 bases from J, the junction contained 13 bases not matched to a gene. This CDR3 region has 16 residues. Per the germline V gene, CDR1 is SEHNR and CDR2 is FQNEAQ (reference sequence). CDR3 in amino acids: CASTQMTGMGTGELFF. The CDR3 DNA is TGTGCCAGCACCCAGATGACAGGGATGGGGACCGGGGAGCTGTTTTTT.

The chain joins TRBV19 to TRBJ1-3, with D perhaps matching TRBD1 (5 bases). Germline values: CDR1 LNHDA, CDR2 SQIVND (reference sequence). This CDR3 comprises 14 residues. The V gene lost 6 bases and the J gene lost 0 bases, with 9 bases spanning the gap. In nucleotides, the CDR3 is TGTGCCAGTAGCGACAGATCCTCTGGAAACACCATATATTTT. It specifies CASSDRSSGNTIYF.

The DNA for the CDR3 is TGCGCCACCTCCCCCGGCCCCTCCTTCTATGGCTACACCTTC. It is translated as CATSPGPSFYGYTF. The chain links TRBV5-1 to TRBJ1-2; D remains ambiguous. V was trimmed by 9 bases and J by 4 bases, leaving 19 bases between them. The CDR3 spans 14 residues. Germline lookup yields CDR1 SGHRS and CDR2 YFSETQ.

This clone has just a few counts. The chain links TRBV28 to TRBJ1-1, with no clear D. Trimming shortened V by 4 bases and J by 2 bases, and 5 bases separated the two germline ends. In germline, CDR1 is MDHEN, CDR2 SYDVKM. The CDR3 is 12 amino acids. The CDR3 loop reads CASSSGNTEAFF. DNA for the CDR3: TGTGCCAGCAGTTCCGGAAACACTGAAGCTTTCTTT.